The next 20 T cell receptor beta chains were all read from a single sample in a study of blood T cells in healthy people across ages. Primed by a sample-barcoded 5' primer and a J-beta primer mix, a second PCR proceeded for roughly 6 to 12 cycles. Each CDR3 protein is one row after TCRdb ran MiXCR on the 5' RACE reads. Of 980,000 or so distinct CDR3 sequences in the sample, 48% were seen once. Sequenced material: blood. The receptor set was obtained from a man in his thirties or forties in good health.

V and J are TRBV6-2 or TRBV6-3 and TRBJ2-1; 7 nucleotides agree with TRBD1. The trim removed 6 bases at V and 0 bases at J, leaving 8 bases unmatched. This CDR3 is built from 16 residues. Germline assignment: CDR1 MNHEY and CDR2 SVGEGT. This CDR3 reads CASSQRTGSSYNEQFF. CDR3 bases: TGTGCCAGCAGCCAAAGGACAGGCAGCTCCTACAATGAGCAGTTCTTC.

This clonotype was picked up a small number of times. This sequence joins TRBV27 and TRBJ2-7; weak D call: TRBD2 (6 bases). V lost 4 bases, J lost 2 bases, and 12 bases lay in between. Germline CDR1 is MNHEY and CDR2 is SMNVEV (reference sequence). This CDR3 comprises 14 residues. CDR3 residues: CASSWRGSTYEQYF. The CDR3 bases are TGTGCCAGCAGTTGGCGGGGATCTACCTACGAGCAGTACTTC.

This clonotype was observed at least ten times. V gene TRBV27 combines with J gene TRBJ2-7; no firm D call. V was clipped by 2 bases and J by 3 bases, with 5 bases between them. This CDR3 spans 12 amino acids. Germline V gene lookup returns CDR1 MNHEY and CDR2 SMNVEV (reference sequence). CDR3 DNA: TGTGCCAGCAGTTTAACGGGCTACGAGCAGTACTTC. It specifies CASSLTGYEQYF.

Worth noting for this clonotype: One end of the junction fails to match germline, which may point to a read error. The gene calls are TRBV28 and TRBJ1-4; 9 nucleotides match TRBD1. The length of the CDR3 is 16 residues. Germline V gene lookup returns CDR1 MDHEN and CDR2 SYDVKM. CDR3 loop: CASSRDRAPTNEKLFF. The CDR3 coding sequence is TGTGCCAGCAGTCGGGACAGGGCTCCAACGAATGAAAAACTGTTTTTT. Full variable domain (remainder filled in from reference TRBV28 and TRBJ1-4): DVKVTQSSRYLVKRTGEKVFLECVQDMDHENMFWYRQDPGLGLRLIYFSYDVKMKEKGDIPEGYSVSREKKERFSLILESASTNQTSMYLCASSRDRAPTNEKLFFGSGTQLSVL.

This clonotype has only a few counts. The chain has TRBV6-6 and TRBJ1-2; tentatively, D is TRBD1 (5 bases). Trimming stripped 7 bases from V and 7 bases from J, with 19 bases between. Germline V lookup: CDR1 MNHNY, CDR2 SVGAGI (reference sequence). The CDR3 is 14 residues long. Here the CDR3 DNA reads TGTGCCAGCACCGTTTTTAGGGACGCAGGTGGCTACACCTTC. Protein sequence: CASTVFRDAGGYTF.

This chain connects TRBV2 to TRBJ2-3; D gene ambiguous. The V gene's germline CDR1 is SNHLY and CDR2 FYNNEI. This CDR3 has 13 residues. The V end lost 1 base, the J end lost 6 bases, and 8 bases lay between the germline ends. The CDR3 sequence: CASSEGPRDTQYF. The CDR3 region has the DNA TGTGCCAGCAGTGAAGGACCGCGGGATACGCAGTATTTT.

This clonotype was observed once. Here the CDR3 DNA reads TGTGCCAGCAAGGAGACCCGGAGTACAGATACGCAGTATTTT. Amino acids: CASKETRSTDTQYF. The chain links TRBV6-1 to TRBJ2-3; D unclear. Germline V lookup: CDR1 MNHNS, CDR2 SASEGT. V lost 7 bases and J 3 bases, leaving 14 bases between the germline ends. CDR3 length: 14 amino acids.

The table lists this clonotype with a few counts. The chain couples TRBV3-1 to TRBJ2-1, with TRBD2 matching over 10 bases. CDR1 and CDR2 from the germline V gene are LGHDT and YNNKEL (reference sequence). Unmatched junction bases numbered 5, after V lost 2 bases and J lost 7 bases. The CDR3 loop spans 15 amino acids. CDR3 in amino acids: CASSQFSGGKNEQFF. The CDR3 nucleotides read TGTGCCAGCAGCCAATTTAGCGGGGGGAAGAATGAGCAGTTCTTC.

The chain has TRBV20-1 and TRBJ2-4; 7 nucleotides agree with TRBD2. The DNA end is more similar to TRBJ2-5, so the J call may be wrong. The CDR3 has 13 residues. Germline V gene data show CDR1 as DFQATT and CDR2 as SNEGSKA (reference sequence). In DNA, the CDR3 is TGCAGTGCTAGCCTACTAGCGCAAGAGACCCAGTACTTC. Residues: CSASLLAQETQYF.

The V call is TRBV6-1, the J call TRBJ1-1, with no clear D. The CDR3 is 13 amino acids. Trimming removed 11 bases at V and 2 bases at J, with 15 bases between. From germline, CDR1 is MNHNS and CDR2 SASEGT. DNA of the CDR3: TGTGCCGGGTCGTTACGGGGAAACACTGAAGCTTTCTTT. Translated: CAGSLRGNTEAFF.

This clonotype was detected only a few times. The chain couples TRBV12-3 or TRBV12-4 to TRBJ2-1; tentative D call: TRBD1 (6 bases). The CDR3 consists of 14 residues. The V end was cut by 2 bases, the J end by 5 bases, with 10 bases between. CDR3 in DNA: TGTGCCAGCAGTTTAATCGGGGACAACAATGAGCAGTTCTTC. Amino acids: CASSLIGDNNEQFF.

The rearrangement joins TRBV29-1 to TRBJ1-1, with a weak D call TRBD1 (5 bases). The CDR3 spans 13 residues. Trimming removed 6 bases from V and 0 bases from J, with 11 bases in between. The germline V gene encodes CDR1 SQVTM and CDR2 ANQGSEA. The CDR3 spells CSVTGRMNTEAFF. CDR3 in DNA: TGCAGCGTCACAGGACGGATGAACACTGAAGCTTTCTTT. The variable domain in full, with the rest retrieved from reference TRBV29-1 and TRBJ1-1, is SAVISQKPSRDICQRGTSLTIQCQVDSQVTMMFWYRQQPGQSLTLIATANQGSEATYESGFVIDKFPISRPNLTFSTLTVSNMSPEDSSIYLCSVTGRMNTEAFFGQGTRLTVV.

The rearrangement links TRBV7-8 to TRBJ1-2; D is perhaps TRBD1 (5 bases). This CDR3 has 14 amino acids. Germline values: CDR1 SGHVS, CDR2 FQNEAQ. Between the trimmed V and J ends, which lost 1 base and 2 bases, there was a span of 8 bases. CDR3 in DNA: TGTGCCAGCAGCTTAGAGACAGAGAACTATGGCTACACCTTC. It codes for CASSLETENYGYTF.

This clonotype was observed a single time. The chain carries TRBV7-9 and TRBJ2-1; 10 nucleotides line up with TRBD1. Germline V gene data show CDR1 as SEHNR and CDR2 as FQNEAQ (reference sequence). This CDR3 is built from 15 residues. Trimming at V came to 5 bases and at J to 8 bases, leaving 9 bases not matched to a gene. The CDR3 nucleotides read TGTGCCAGCAGCGCAGCCGGGACAGGGGCCTATGAGCAGTTCTTC. It codes for CASSAAGTGAYEQFF.

This rearrangement joins TRBV10-3 to TRBJ2-4, with D perhaps being TRBD1 or TRBD2 (6 bases each). There are 16 residues in the CDR3. The V end was cut by 5 bases, the J end by 8 bases, with 22 bases between. The germline V gene encodes CDR1 ENHRY and CDR2 SYGVKD. The CDR3 nucleotides are TGTGCCATCAGTAGAAACAGGGACGGCCGGAGGGACATTCAGTACTTC. It encodes CAISRNRDGRRDIQYF.

Of note for this clonotype: A read error may explain this, as a much larger clone is one base away. The rearrangement uses TRBV29-1 and TRBJ2-7; D ambiguous. The germline V gene has CDR1 SQVTM and CDR2 ANQGSEA. V dropped 1 base and J dropped 2 bases, with 9 bases sitting between them. There are 13 residues in the CDR3. CDR3 loop: CSVEGSETYEQYF. Written as DNA, the CDR3 is TGCAGCGTTGAAGGGTCGGAGACCTACGAGCAGTACTTC.

The gene calls are TRBV5-1 and TRBJ2-1, with D uncertain. Trimming left V 4 bases short and J 0 bases short, with 11 bases between. Germline values: CDR1 SGHRS, CDR2 YFSETQ. The CDR3 is 15 residues long. As DNA, the CDR3 is TGCGCCAGCAGCCCGGACGGCGTCTCCTACAATGAGCAGTTCTTC. Encoded protein: CASSPDGVSYNEQFF.

The J gene is TRBJ2-3, the V gene TRBV27, with TRBD1 matching 10 bases. This CDR3 region has 14 residues. The ends lost 5 bases at V and 6 bases at J; junction bases unmatched: 5. Germline CDR1 and CDR2: MNHEY and SMNVEV (reference sequence). The CDR3 here is CASSGTGAGDTQYF. CDR3 nucleotide sequence: TGTGCCAGCAGTGGGACAGGGGCTGGGGATACGCAGTATTTT.

This clonotype was counted at least ten times. The chain combines TRBV12-3 or TRBV12-4 with TRBJ2-3; 11 bases fit TRBD2. The J segment lost 3 bases and the V segment lost 6 bases, leaving 5 bases of the junction unmatched. The CDR3 length is 15 residues. The CDR3 region has the DNA TGTGCCAGCAGCCCTAGCGGGGGGCGGACAGATACGCAGTATTTT. Translating it yields CASSPSGGRTDTQYF.

The V and J genes are TRBV28 and TRBJ2-1, with TRBD1 identical over 8 bases. Germline lookup yields CDR1 MDHEN and CDR2 SYDVKM. Losses at the gene ends were 3 bases for V and 0 bases for J; bases not matched to a gene: 22. This CDR3 is 22 amino acids long. Here the CDR3 DNA reads TGTGCCAGCAGTTTCCACGCCGGGACAGGCCTACAGTCAACCCTCTCCTACAATGAGCAGTTCTTC. It translates to CASSFHAGTGLQSTLSYNEQFF.